This entry features one TCR beta chain sequence. Germline V CDR1 and CDR2: MNHNS, SASEGT. The CDR3 is made up of 13 amino acids. The ends were cut back, 3 bases at V and 4 bases at J, with 6 bases in the middle. Per the study methods: Researchers report that nucleated cell counts were estimated from reference gene primer amplification. Produced via immunoSEQ multiplex PCR; TCRdb's table is partial and in-frame only. V, J and clone size are those of that table, while D and trimming were read from the DNA. Seen here are under 35,000 clones, about 90% observed once, and the top ten hold 4.5% to 6%. This entry belongs to a study of blood T cell repertoires in COVID-19. Turning to the study itself: The United States, Italy and Spain were the sources of the acute and convalescent COVID-19 samples. In each case, the material was cDNA or gDNA derived from T cells, B-cell-depleted T cells, or PBMCs.

The TCR originated in a human donor in a cohort sampled during active COVID-19. The specimen sequenced was peripheral blood. The J gene is TRBJ2-2, the V gene TRBV6-1, with D unclear. DNA for the CDR3: TGTGCCAGCAGTGACGGGTTCACCGGGGAGCTGTTTTTT. Its protein is CASSDGFTGELFF.